The 9 T cell receptor beta chains below all came from one sample that was sequenced in a study of cytomegalovirus exposure and HLA in healthy donors. The study ran its PCR with 60 Vbeta and 13 Jbeta primers. The protocol was immunoSEQ multiplex PCR, while the TCRdb copy is restricted to in-frame clones and leaves out a portion. The repertoire holds 130,000 or so clones, with 75% as singletons. The source material was PBMCs. All receptors come from a woman aged 40 to 50 in good health and CMV-seropositive.

This clone appeared a single time. V and J are TRBV2 and TRBJ2-3; 7 bases are a match to TRBD2. Germline CDR1 SNHLY, CDR2 FYNNEI. Trimming took 8 bases from V and 2 from J; bases not matched to a gene: 7. The CDR3 sequence is 14 residues long. The CDR3 DNA reads as TGTGCCAGCGCGGGGGATTGGGCCACAGATACGCAGTATTTT. Its protein product is CASAGDWATDTQYF.

The V call is TRBV28, the J call TRBJ2-1; 7 nucleotides match TRBD1. The CDR3 is 15 amino acids. Germline CDR1 MDHEN, CDR2 SYDVKM. The junction had 7 bases not matched to a gene; V was cut back by 5 bases and J by 3 bases. This chain's CDR3 is CASSPHRDSYNEQFF. Written as DNA, the CDR3 is TGTGCCAGCAGTCCGCACCGGGACAGCTACAATGAGCAGTTCTTC.

The table lists this clone with a few counts. The rearrangement uses TRBV4-3 and TRBJ2-1; TRBD2 might be the D (5 bases). V gave up 0 bases and J gave up 8 bases, with 11 bases separating them. The CDR3 covers 14 residues. Germline CDR1 reads LGHNA; CDR2 reads YSLEER. CDR3 sequence: CASSQEGRGDEQFF. The DNA of the CDR3 is TGCGCCAGCAGCCAAGAGGGGAGAGGCGATGAGCAGTTCTTC.

This clone is a singleton in its sample. This chain connects TRBV5-1 to TRBJ2-5; 9 bases fit TRBD2. The CDR3 consists of 14 residues. The V and J ends lost 5 bases and 4 bases, in that order; junction bases with no gene match: 6. From germline, CDR1 is SGHRS and CDR2 YFSETQ. CDR3 protein: CASRTGLAGETQYF. The CDR3 region has the DNA TGCGCCAGCAGAACGGGACTAGCTGGAGAGACCCAGTACTTC.

This chain joins TRBV6-1 and TRBJ1-5, with TRBD1 identical over 11 bases. There are 14 residues in the CDR3. Losses at the gene ends were 2 bases for V and 10 bases for J; bases not matched to a gene: 4. CDR1 is MNHNS and CDR2 is SASEGT in the germline V gene. The CDR3 region has the DNA TGTGCCAGCAGTGAAATGGGACAGGGGGTCCCCCAGCATTTT. Its protein product is CASSEMGQGVPQHF.

The genes are TRBV5-1 and TRBJ2-7; 11 nucleotides line up with TRBD1. After removal of 2 bases from V and 3 bases from J, the junction contained 4 bases not matched to a gene. Germline CDR1 reads SGHRS; CDR2 reads YFSETQ. This CDR3 comprises 15 residues. CDR3: CASSLPGQGGYEQYF. The CDR3 nucleotides are TGCGCCAGCAGCTTACCGGGACAGGGGGGCTACGAGCAGTACTTC. The entire variable domain, with the rest obtained from reference TRBV5-1 and TRBJ2-7, is as follows: KAGVTQTPRYLIKTRGQQVTLSCSPISGHRSVSWYQQTPGQGLQFLFEYFSETQRNKGNFPGRFSGRQFSNSRSEMNVSTLELGDSALYLCASSLPGQGGYEQYFGPGTRLTVT.

This clone has just one count. This chain joins TRBV19 and TRBJ2-1, with TRBD2 identical over 8 bases. The V gene's germline CDR1 is LNHDA and CDR2 SQIVND (reference sequence). The CDR3 consists of 15 residues. V trimming: 2 bases; J trimming: 7 bases; junction bases outside the gene matches: 7. CDR3 bases: TGTGCCAGTAGTATACCCCCCAGCGGGGGTAATGAGCAGTTCTTC. It is translated as CASSIPPSGGNEQFF.

The rearrangement uses TRBV4-1 and TRBJ1-2, with D possibly TRBD1 on 5 matching bases. The ends were cut back, 1 base at V and 4 bases at J, with 13 bases in the middle. This CDR3 has 15 amino acids. Per germline, CDR1 MGHRA and CDR2 YSYEKL. CDR3 residues: CASSQVTGETYGYTF. In DNA, the CDR3 is TGCGCCAGCAGCCAAGTCACGGGGGAAACCTATGGCTACACCTTC.

The chain couples TRBV11-3 to TRBJ2-5, with D possibly matching TRBD2 (5 bases). The CDR3 runs to 14 residues. Germline CDR1 reads SGHNT; CDR2 reads YENEEA. Trimming removed 4 bases from V and 2 bases from J, with 11 bases in between. The CDR3 loop is CASSSRGQQETQYF. CDR3 DNA: TGTGCCAGCAGCTCCCGCGGGCAACAAGAGACCCAGTACTTC.